Below, 19 T cell receptor beta chains from the same sample are listed, as sequenced in a study of shared clonotypes between healthy human individuals. Measured with immunoSEQ multiplex PCR; TCRdb has only the in-frame clones, and not every one. The table includes approximately 2.1 million clones, over 90% detected once. Sequenced sample: naive CD4+ T cells from PBMCs. Subset denoted: CD45RA+ positively selected. The receptors come from a man aged 18-30 years in good health. Some clones in this sample may be carry-over from other donors' samples.

The chain links TRBV27 to TRBJ1-1, with TRBD1 as a possible D gene (5 bases). V lost 7 bases, J lost 0 bases, and 15 bases lay in between. CDR1 is MNHEY and CDR2 is SMNVEV in the germline V gene (reference sequence). The CDR3 has 15 amino acids. The CDR3 sequence: CASKARAQLNTEAFF. For the CDR3, the DNA is TGTGCCAGCAAAGCCAGGGCCCAGCTGAACACTGAAGCTTTCTTT.

J is TRBJ2-2 and V is TRBV9, with 7 bases lining up with TRBD2. The CDR3 length is 17 residues. Per germline, CDR1 SGDLS and CDR2 YYNGEE. After removal of 0 bases from V and 5 bases from J, the junction contained 10 bases not matched to a gene. CDR3 in DNA: TGTGCCAGCAGCGTAGCCCCGTGGGCGGGAGCAACCGGGGAGCTGTTTTTT. Its translation: CASSVAPWAGATGELFF. Using reference TRBV9 and TRBJ2-2 for the parts outside the CDR3, the full variable domain is DSGVTQTPKHLITATGQRVTLRCSPRSGDLSVYWYQQSLDQGLQFLIQYYNGEERAKGNILERFSAQQFPDLHSELNLSSLELGDSALYFCASSVAPWAGATGELFFGEGSRLTVL.

CDR3 coding DNA: TGTGCCAGCAGCCCTAAGGTTTCCGGGAGTGATGTCAATGAGCAGTTCTTC. Translation: CASSPKVSGSDVNEQFF. The J gene is TRBJ2-1, the V gene TRBV7-9, with a weak D call TRBD2 (6 bases). CDR1 and CDR2 (germline): SEHNR, FQNEAQ (reference sequence). Trimming removed 5 bases from V and 6 bases from J, with 23 bases in between. The CDR3 totals 17 residues.

The chain uses TRBV5-1 and TRBJ2-2, with TRBD2 matching over 9 bases. This CDR3 comprises 16 residues. V dropped 3 bases and J dropped 2; count of bases not matched to a gene: 5. The germline gives CDR1 SGHRS, CDR2 YFSETQ. In DNA, the CDR3 is TGCGCCAGCAGCTCGCAACTAGCGGGTAACACCGGGGAGCTGTTTTTT. Protein product: CASSSQLAGNTGELFF.

This clone was detected only once. The chain recombines TRBV28 with TRBJ1-1; D ambiguous. Deletions cut 7 bases from V and 0 bases from J, with 9 bases between. Germline V gene sequence: CDR1 MDHEN, CDR2 SYDVKM. CDR3 length: 13 amino acids. This chain's CDR3 is CASTLLVNTEAFF. CDR3 coding DNA: TGTGCCAGCACCCTTCTGGTGAACACTGAAGCTTTCTTT.

This chain connects TRBV11-2 to TRBJ2-4, with D uncertain. CDR1 SGHAT and CDR2 FQNNGV come from the germline V gene. Trimming removed 1 base at V and 0 bases at J, with 10 bases between. CDR3 length equals 16 residues. The CDR3 spells CASSLGGILAKNIQYF. CDR3 sequence (DNA): TGTGCCAGCAGCTTAGGGGGAATACTAGCCAAAAACATTCAGTACTTC.

The chain links TRBV5-8 to TRBJ1-5; maybe TRBD1 (6 bases). CDR1 is SGHTS and CDR2 is YDEGEE in the germline V gene. The CDR3 loop spans 15 amino acids. Trimming left V 3 bases short and J 0 bases short, with 10 bases between. The CDR3 DNA reads as TGTGCCAGCAGCTCCGGGACATATAGCAATCAGCCCCAGCATTTT. This codes for CASSSGTYSNQPQHF.

This clone came up once. This rearrangement joins TRBV7-2 to TRBJ1-3; D is perhaps TRBD1 (5 bases). This CDR3 is built from 13 residues. Germline CDR1 reads SGHTA; CDR2 reads FQGNSA. Trimming removed 5 bases at V and 11 bases at J, with 16 bases between. This chain's CDR3 is CASSQNSRGPIYF. DNA for the CDR3: TGTGCCAGCAGCCAAAACTCGAGGGGCCCCATATATTTT.

This clone was recorded a few times. The same CDR3 can be traced to other DNA sequences in this sample. The chain has TRBV28 and TRBJ1-1, with unresolved D. The CDR3 is 14 amino acids. Germline CDR1 reads MDHEN; CDR2 reads SYDVKM. Trimming pared 3 bases from V and 0 bases from J, leaving 8 bases between. As DNA, the CDR3 is TGTGCCAGCAGTTTGCGTGCGGTGAACACTGAAGCTTTCTTT. Its protein is CASSLRAVNTEAFF.

The chain has TRBV5-1 and TRBJ2-1; no clear D. Trimming removed 0 bases from V and 7 bases from J, with 11 bases in between. The CDR3 totals 14 residues. Germline CDR1 SGHRS, CDR2 YFSETQ. The CDR3 loop is CASSLALSGNEQFF. The CDR3 coding sequence is TGCGCCAGCAGCTTGGCCCTGTCCGGGAATGAGCAGTTCTTC.

The chain links TRBV27 to TRBJ1-3, with D perhaps TRBD1 (6 bases). Trimming took off 4 bases at V and 2 bases at J, with 9 bases between the two ends. Germline values: CDR1 MNHEY, CDR2 SMNVEV (reference sequence). The CDR3 extends over 14 amino acids. The CDR3 bases are TGTGCCAGCAGTTCACAGGGACCTGGAAACACCATATATTTT. It yields the protein CASSSQGPGNTIYF.

The chain has TRBV19 and TRBJ1-1; D uncertain. This CDR3 has 12 amino acids. The V end was cut by 5 bases, the J end by 10 bases, with 14 bases between. Germline V lookup: CDR1 LNHDA, CDR2 SQIVND (reference sequence). CDR3 sequence: CASSPLTEPAFF. In nucleotides, the CDR3 is TGTGCCAGTAGTCCCCTAACAGAACCAGCTTTCTTT. The full variable domain, with the rest looked up from reference TRBV19 and TRBJ1-1, is DGGITQSPKYLFRKEGQNVTLSCEQNLNHDAMYWYRQDPGQGLRLIYYSQIVNDFQKGDIAEGYSVSREKKESFPLTVTSAQKNPTAFYLCASSPLTEPAFFGQGTRLTVV.

The rearrangement joins TRBV18 to TRBJ1-5, with D perhaps TRBD1 (6 bases). The CDR3 runs to 15 residues. Germline CDR1 is KGHSH and CDR2 is LQKENI. Trimming pared 3 bases from V and 2 bases from J, leaving 11 bases between. The CDR3 DNA sequence: TGTGCCAGCTCACCGAGGGGGGTACGCAATCAGCCCCAGCATTTT. Translation: CASSPRGVRNQPQHF.

A single count supports this clone. The rearrangement links TRBV30 to TRBJ2-3, with a weak D call TRBD2 (5 bases). This CDR3 spans 12 amino acids. V was clipped by 4 bases and J by 9 bases, with 14 bases between them. CDR1 and CDR2 from the germline V gene are GTSNPN and SVGIG (reference sequence). The CDR3 DNA reads TGTGCCTGGAAGCCATTCCGGGAAACGCAGTATTTT. Translation gives CAWKPFRETQYF.

This clone appeared a single time. The V and J genes are TRBV4-2 and TRBJ1-1; D call uncertain. CDR1 and CDR2 (germline): LGHNA, YNFKEQ. Trimming shortened V by 1 base and J by 0 bases, and 12 bases separated the two germline ends. This CDR3 is 16 amino acids long. CDR3 sequence: CASSQGAQRMNTEAFF. Written as DNA, the CDR3 is TGTGCCAGCAGCCAAGGAGCCCAGCGAATGAACACTGAAGCTTTCTTT.

Here the CDR3 DNA reads TGTGCCAGCAGCCCGAGACCTAGCGGGCTCGTTCAAGAGACCCAGTACTTC. Protein: CASSPRPSGLVQETQYF. The chain is built from TRBV7-2 and TRBJ2-5; 8 bases agree with TRBD2. The CDR3 has 17 amino acids. CDR1 and CDR2 (germline): SGHTA, FQGNSA. V lost 5 bases, J lost 2 bases, and 13 bases stayed unmatched.

The rearrangement joins TRBV4-3 to TRBJ1-3; a possible D gene is TRBD1 (5 bases). Germline loops: CDR1 LGHNA, CDR2 YSLEER. V shed 3 bases and J shed 0 bases, with 15 bases lying between them. CDR3 length: 17 residues. CDR3 in DNA: TGCGCCAGCAGCCATAGGCGGTGGGGGTACTCTGGAAACACCATATATTTT. It yields the protein CASSHRRWGYSGNTIYF.

This chain uses TRBV12-5 with TRBJ2-3; tentative D call: TRBD2 (6 bases). CDR1 and CDR2 from the germline V gene are LGHNT and FRNRAP. Trimming pared 5 bases from V and 7 bases from J, leaving 10 bases between. The CDR3 is 12 amino acids. The CDR3 DNA reads as TGTGCTAGTGGTCCGGGGGAAAATACGCAGTATTTT. Amino acid sequence: CASGPGENTQYF.

The J gene is TRBJ1-2, the V gene TRBV28; D unresolved. The CDR3 is made up of 14 amino acids. Germline-derived CDR1 and CDR2 are MDHEN and SYDVKM. Trimming took 4 bases from V and 8 from J, leaving 17 bases between them. CDR3 bases: TGTGCCAGCAGTTCCGCCTCCGTGACGGGGGGCTACACCTTC. It codes for CASSSASVTGGYTF.